The 9 T cell receptor beta chains given below trace back to one sample, sequenced in a study of T cell responses to AZD1222 COVID-19 vaccine. The protocol was immunoSEQ multiplex PCR, while the TCRdb copy is restricted to in-frame clones and leaves out a portion. The data contain under 170,000 clones, more than 90% of them singletons. Sequenced here: peripheral blood, sampled 28 days after the second AZD1222 dose. The origin of the receptors is an adult who received the AZD1222 COVID-19 vaccine.

The rearrangement joins TRBV5-8 to TRBJ2-1; 13 bases are a match to TRBD2. Germline V gene lookup returns CDR1 SGHTS and CDR2 YDEGEE. The CDR3 runs to 18 residues. J gave up 3 bases and V 1 base, and 7 bases lay outside the gene matches. This CDR3 is CASSLIPGTSGIYNEQFF. Written as DNA, the CDR3 is TGTGCCAGCAGCTTGATACCCGGGACTAGCGGGATCTACAATGAGCAGTTCTTC. Full variable domain (rest looked up from reference TRBV5-8 and TRBJ2-1): EAGVTQSPTHLIKTRGQQATLRCSPISGHTSVYWYQQALGLGLQFLLWYDEGEERNRGNFPPRFSGRQFPNYSSELNVNALELEDSALYLCASSLIPGTSGIYNEQFFGPGTRLTVL.

This chain uses TRBV28 with TRBJ2-2, with 11 bases matching TRBD2. Germline V lookup: CDR1 MDHEN, CDR2 SYDVKM. Trimming cost V 8 bases and J 0 bases; bases outside gene matches: 14. This CDR3 has 19 amino acids. CDR3 nucleotides: TGTGCCAGCCATAAGGGGCTAGCGGGAGGACCTGCGAACACCGGGGAGCTGTTTTTT. The encoded protein is CASHKGLAGGPANTGELFF.

The rearrangement joins TRBV27 to TRBJ1-2, with D tentatively TRBD1 (5 bases). The CDR3 consists of 14 residues. Trimming took off 3 bases at V and 1 base at J, with 9 bases between the two ends. Germline V gene lookup returns CDR1 MNHEY and CDR2 SMNVEV (reference sequence). The CDR3 here is CASSFDRLNYGYTF. The CDR3 region has the DNA TGTGCCAGCAGTTTTGACAGACTTAACTATGGCTACACCTTC.

The genes are TRBV28 and TRBJ1-1; 7 bases are a match to TRBD1. From germline, CDR1 is MDHEN and CDR2 SYDVKM. V shed 2 bases, J shed 1 base, and the junction held 4 bases outside the gene matches. The CDR3 is 15 amino acids. The CDR3 spells CASSLRDSQNTEAFF. The CDR3 nucleotides read TGTGCCAGCAGTTTACGGGACAGCCAGAACACTGAAGCTTTCTTT. The full variable domain, with the rest looked up from reference TRBV28 and TRBJ1-1, is DVKVTQSSRYLVKRTGEKVFLECVQDMDHENMFWYRQDPGLGLRLIYFSYDVKMKEKGDIPEGYSVSREKKERFSLILESASTNQTSMYLCASSLRDSQNTEAFFGQGTRLTVV.

The genes are TRBV28 and TRBJ2-3; 8 nucleotides align to TRBD1. Looked up from germline, CDR1 is MDHEN and CDR2 is SYDVKM. With V trimmed by 6 bases and J by 5 bases, 10 bases remained unmatched. The CDR3 contains 15 residues. The CDR3 sequence is CASRMDRVALDTQYF. CDR3 in DNA: TGTGCCAGCAGGATGGACAGGGTTGCCTTAGATACGCAGTATTTT.

This chain joins TRBV5-1 and TRBJ2-7, with TRBD1 matching over 8 bases. Germline V gene lookup returns CDR1 SGHRS and CDR2 YFSETQ. The CDR3 sequence is 13 residues long. V lost 7 bases, J lost 2 bases, and 5 bases stayed unmatched. CDR3 bases: TGCGCCAGCGCGACGACAGGGGCCTACGAGCAGTACTTC. It specifies CASATTGAYEQYF.

The rearrangement joins TRBV11-2 to TRBJ2-3, with 8 bases fitting TRBD2. V trimming: 2 bases; J trimming: 4 bases; junction bases outside the gene matches: 5. CDR3 length: 15 amino acids. CDR1 SGHAT and CDR2 FQNNGV come from the germline V gene. CDR3 DNA sequence: TGTGCCAGCAGCTTAACCGGGGGGGGGCCAGATACGCAGTATTTT. It encodes CASSLTGGGPDTQYF.

This clone occurred once. This chain links TRBV18 with TRBJ2-2; D gene uncertain. CDR3 size: 12 residues. V was trimmed by 5 bases and J by 8 bases, leaving 9 bases between them. Germline CDR1 is KGHSH and CDR2 is LQKENI. CDR3 sequence: CASSRPGGELFF. DNA for the CDR3: TGTGCCAGCTCAAGACCAGGAGGGGAGCTGTTTTTT.

The chain recombines TRBV6-1 with TRBJ1-1; 9 positions match TRBD1. The germline V gene has CDR1 MNHNS and CDR2 SASEGT. V was pared by 3 bases and J by 0 bases, with 5 bases of the junction left unmatched. The CDR3 loop spans 16 amino acids. Here the CDR3 reads CASSDYRGLMNTEAFF. CDR3 DNA: TGTGCCAGCAGTGATTACAGGGGGCTCATGAACACTGAAGCTTTCTTT.